The 8 T cell receptor beta chains presented below share a single source sample, sequenced in a study of graft-versus-host responses after intestinal transplantation. Only in-frame clones appear in the TCRdb table, and some are missing; sequencing was by immunoSEQ multiplex PCR. The sample has 80,000 to 95,000 clones, more than 85% seen once. These receptors' antigens are unknown. This sample comprised unstimulated CD8+ T cells sorted from spleen or lymph node cells, obtained before intestinal transplant. The receptors shown here come from a human donor who received an intestinal transplant.

V is TRBV4-3 and J is TRBJ1-2; D is unclear. The V end was cut by 0 bases, the J end by 4 bases, with 9 bases between. Germline assignment: CDR1 LGHNA and CDR2 YSLEER. This CDR3 has 14 residues. The CDR3 here is CASSQERDGYGYTF. The CDR3 DNA follows: TGCGCCAGCAGCCAAGAGAGGGATGGCTATGGCTACACCTTC.

CDR3 residues: CAWSLLGTAEAFF. In nucleotides, the CDR3 is TGTGCCTGGAGTCTCTTGGGGACAGCTGAAGCTTTCTTT. The chain has TRBV30 and TRBJ1-1, with 7 nucleotides matching TRBD1. V lost 2 bases to trimming and J lost 6 bases; unmatched junction nucleotides: 6. Germline CDR1 GTSNPN, CDR2 SVGIG (reference sequence). The CDR3 sequence is 13 residues long.

This CDR3 reads CASSIDRGELFF. The CDR3 nucleotides are TGTGCCAGTAGTATCGACAGGGGGGAGCTGTTTTTT. The V and J genes are TRBV19 and TRBJ2-2; tentatively, D is TRBD1 (6 bases). CDR3 length equals 12 residues. V shed 3 bases and J shed 8 bases, with 7 bases lying between them. The germline gives CDR1 LNHDA, CDR2 SQIVND (reference sequence).

The chain recombines TRBV30 with TRBJ1-1; 8 bases agree with TRBD1. This CDR3 has 12 residues. Germline V gene sequence: CDR1 GTSNPN, CDR2 SVGIG (reference sequence). With 5 bases clipped from V and 10 bases from J, the junction kept 9 bases outside the gene matches. The CDR3 bases are TGTGCCTGGGGACAGGGTGCGAGGGGAGCTTTCTTT. It codes for CAWGQGARGAFF.

There are a few counts of this clone. Here the CDR3 reads CASSFGQVDQPQHF. DNA of the CDR3: TGTGCCAGTAGTTTCGGACAGGTTGATCAGCCCCAGCATTTT. V gene TRBV19 combines with J gene TRBJ1-5; 7 nucleotides match TRBD1. Per the germline V gene, CDR1 is LNHDA and CDR2 is SQIVND (reference sequence). The V segment lost 5 bases and the J segment 5 bases; nucleotides outside the gene matches: 6. This CDR3 comprises 14 residues.

This chain joins TRBV7-8 and TRBJ2-1; 10 nucleotides align to TRBD2. Per the germline V gene, CDR1 is SGHVS and CDR2 is FQNEAQ. This CDR3 spans 16 amino acids. V trimming: 4 bases; J trimming: 2 bases; junction bases outside the gene matches: 5. CDR3 sequence: CASSSQRGGPYNEQFF. In nucleotides, the CDR3 is TGTGCCAGCAGCTCCCAGCGGGGGGGCCCCTACAATGAGCAGTTCTTC.

This clone has just a few counts. The chain combines TRBV5-8 with TRBJ2-3, with TRBD2 matching over 9 bases. This CDR3 comprises 13 residues. Germline V gene data show CDR1 as SGHTS and CDR2 as YDEGEE. Losses at the gene ends were 7 bases for V and 11 bases for J; bases not matched to a gene: 11. The CDR3 DNA sequence: TGTGCCAGCCCCGGCGTGGGAGCGGGGGGGCAGTATTTT. The encoded protein is CASPGVGAGGQYF.

The J gene is TRBJ1-5, the V gene TRBV6-1; 9 positions agree with TRBD1. Trimming removed 6 bases from V and 4 bases from J; junction bases left unmatched: 7. The germline CDR1 and CDR2 sequences are MNHNS and SASEGT. The CDR3 contains 15 residues. The CDR3 here is CASRILQGANQPQHF. In DNA, the CDR3 is TGTGCCAGCAGGATTCTACAGGGGGCTAATCAGCCCCAGCATTTT.